A single sample gave rise to the 14 T cell receptor beta chains below, sequenced in a study of T cells in Graves' hyperthyroidism and ophthalmopathy. Regions amplified from RNA transcripts were the TCR beta CDR3 regions. First-round RT-PCR with HTBI primers amplified the TCR CDR3 region. TCRdb independently ran MiXCR on the multiplex PCR reads; one entry per CDR3 protein. This sample carries 450,000 to 550,000 distinct CDR3 sequences, approximately 25% of them seen once, and the ten largest clones take 10% to 12%. Source material: blood. The origin of the receptors is a woman in her thirties with Graves' ophthalmopathy.

At least ten counts were recorded for this clonotype. V usage is TRBV12-3 or TRBV12-4 and J usage is TRBJ1-1; D is perhaps TRBD1 (5 bases). V shed 6 bases and J shed 5 bases, with 16 bases lying between them. There are 14 residues in the CDR3. CDR3 in DNA: TGTGCCAGCAGGACCAGGGCCCCAATGACTGAAGCTTTCTTT. Translation: CASRTRAPMTEAFF.

On this clonotype: At one end, the junction sequence differs from germline, possibly due to a read error. V and J are TRBV29-1 and TRBJ1-1; weak D call: TRBD1 (5 bases). CDR3 length: 16 amino acids. The V gene's germline CDR1 is SQVTM and CDR2 ANQGSEA. As DNA, the CDR3 is TGCAGCATTGAAGATCACGGGGACTTAAAGGGGACTGAAGCTTTCTTT. This translates into CSIEDHGDLKGTEAFF. Supplemented by reference TRBV29-1 and TRBJ1-1, the full variable domain reads SAVISQKPSRDICQRGTSLTIQCQVDSQVTMMFWYRQQPGQSLTLIATANQGSEATYESGFVIDKFPISRPNLTFSTLTVSNMSPEDSSIYLCSIEDHGDLKGTEAFFGQGTRLTVV.

The table lists this clonotype with many counts. The chain has TRBV18 and TRBJ1-2; 9 nucleotides align to TRBD1. Germline V gives CDR1 KGHSH, CDR2 LQKENI. CDR3 size: 16 residues. With 6 bases clipped from V and 3 bases from J, the junction kept 11 bases outside the gene matches. Here the CDR3 DNA reads TGTGCCAGCTCTCCCCAAGGGACAGGGATTGACTATGGCTACACCTTC. Translating it yields CASSPQGTGIDYGYTF.

The J gene is TRBJ2-7, the V gene TRBV4-1, with D perhaps TRBD2 (6 bases). This CDR3 spans 15 amino acids. V shed 4 bases and J shed 3 bases, with 16 bases lying between them. Germline V gene lookup returns CDR1 MGHRA and CDR2 YSYEKL. DNA for the CDR3: TGCGCCAGCAGCCCAGGGTGGGGGGACGTCTACGAGCAGTACTTC. Translating it yields CASSPGWGDVYEQYF.

This clonotype has only a few counts. The V gene is TRBV7-3, the J gene TRBJ2-2; D is unresolved. This CDR3 is built from 15 residues. The V and J ends lost 2 bases and 4 bases respectively, with 11 bases between them. CDR1 and CDR2 (germline): SGHTA, FQGTGA. The CDR3 loop is CASSLRGPGTGELFF. CDR3 bases: TGTGCCAGCAGCTTACGAGGCCCCGGCACCGGGGAGCTGTTTTTT.

V gene TRBV15 combines with J gene TRBJ2-5; D not resolved. CDR1 is LNHNV, CDR2 YYDKDF, per germline (reference sequence). CDR3 length equals 15 residues. V gave up 0 bases and J gave up 5 bases, with 13 bases separating them. This CDR3 is CATSRDKEMGETQYF. The DNA of the CDR3 is TGTGCCACCAGCAGAGATAAGGAGATGGGTGAGACCCAGTACTTC.

In this sample, this clonotype turned up many times. This rearrangement joins TRBV6-1 to TRBJ1-4; D possibly corresponds to TRBD1 (6 bases). The CDR3 loop spans 15 amino acids. The V and J ends lost 6 bases and 3 bases respectively, with 14 bases between them. CDR1 and CDR2 from the germline V gene are MNHNS and SASEGT. The CDR3 bases are TGTGCCAGCAGCCCCCTACAGGGATCTAATGAAAAACTGTTTTTT. As protein: CASSPLQGSNEKLFF.

The rearrangement uses TRBV6-1 and TRBJ2-7; 8 bases line up with TRBD2. The CDR3 runs 15 residues. The V segment lost 3 bases and the J segment 5 bases; nucleotides outside the gene matches: 9. Germline V lookup: CDR1 MNHNS, CDR2 SASEGT. The CDR3 protein is CASSDQRGSTNEQYF. For the CDR3, the DNA is TGTGCCAGCAGTGACCAGCGGGGGTCCACTAACGAGCAGTACTTC.

This clonotype was seen at least ten times. V and J are TRBV5-1 and TRBJ2-2; perhaps TRBD1 as D (6 bases). The CDR3 consists of 14 residues. The germline V gene encodes CDR1 SGHRS and CDR2 YFSETQ. Between the trimmed V and J ends, which lost 4 bases and 8 bases, there was a span of 15 bases. The CDR3 coding sequence is TGCGCCAGCAGCATGGGACAAGGGAAAGGGGAGCTGTTTTTT. Protein product: CASSMGQGKGELFF.

This clonotype was picked up many times. The genes are TRBV29-1 and TRBJ1-1; D might be TRBD1 (5 bases). The germline gives CDR1 SQVTM, CDR2 ANQGSEA. The CDR3 has 15 amino acids. V lost 1 base and J 7 bases, leaving 19 bases between the germline ends. The CDR3 nucleotides are TGCAGCGTTGAAGGGCCTGACAGCCGGCGCGGTGAAGCTTTCTTT. Protein: CSVEGPDSRRGEAFF.

This clonotype has a count of ten or more. The chain carries TRBV7-2 and TRBJ2-5; D gene uncertain. The germline V and J ends were trimmed by 6 bases and 2 bases, with 4 bases remaining between them. The CDR3 is made up of 11 amino acids. CDR1 SGHTA and CDR2 FQGNSA come from the germline V gene. The CDR3 region has the DNA TGTGCCAGCAGAGAACAAGAGACCCAGTACTTC. Its translation is CASREQETQYF.

This clonotype was counted between two and nine times. The chain recombines TRBV6-1 with TRBJ1-1, with a weak D call TRBD1 (5 bases). The V and J ends lost 4 bases and 4 bases respectively, with 16 bases between them. CDR1 is MNHNS, CDR2 SASEGT, per germline. This CDR3 comprises 15 residues. The CDR3 nucleotides read TGTGCCAGCAGTGGCGGCACCACAGGACGCACTGAAGCTTTCTTT. Its translation is CASSGGTTGRTEAFF.

This chain uses TRBV4-1 with TRBJ2-7; tentatively, D is TRBD1 (6 bases). This CDR3 is built from 14 residues. V lost 4 bases and J lost 1, with 11 bases in between. Germline assignment: CDR1 MGHRA and CDR2 YSYEKL. CDR3 protein: CASSLRTESYEQYF. The CDR3 DNA follows: TGCGCCAGCAGCCTCCGGACAGAATCCTACGAGCAGTACTTC.

There are many counts of this clonotype. The genes are TRBV6-5 and TRBJ2-7, with D tentatively TRBD1 (5 bases). Germline V gene data show CDR1 as MNHEY and CDR2 as SVGAGI. This CDR3 is 14 amino acids long. V shed 0 bases and J shed 2 bases, with 8 bases lying between them. The CDR3 spells CASSYSTGPYEQYF. The CDR3 DNA is TGTGCCAGCAGTTACTCAACAGGCCCCTACGAGCAGTACTTC.